The 17 T cell receptor beta chains below all came from one sample that was sequenced in a study of shared T cell receptors in the human thymus. Repertoires were generated with immunoSEQ multiplex PCR, while TCRdb's copy carries only in-frame clones and drops some. The table records over 350,000 clones, 95% of them present only once. Sequencing was carried out using thymocytes. The receptors come from a human donor.

V and J are TRBV5-4 and TRBJ2-1; 14 nucleotides align to TRBD2. The ends lost 4 bases at V and 1 base at J; junction bases unmatched: 7. The CDR3 runs to 18 residues. CDR1 is SGHNT and CDR2 is YYREEE in the germline V gene (reference sequence). The CDR3, as DNA: TGTGCCAGCAGCGCACTAGGGACTAGCGGGAGTTCCTACAATGAGCAGTTCTTC. Its translation: CASSALGTSGSSYNEQFF.

This chain joins TRBV7-2 and TRBJ2-5; 7 nucleotides match TRBD1. Germline-derived CDR1 and CDR2 are SGHTA and FQGNSA. The trim removed 5 bases at V and 1 base at J, leaving 4 bases unmatched. This CDR3 has 14 amino acids. The CDR3 reads CASSPKGAQETQYF. For the CDR3, the DNA is TGTGCCAGCAGCCCAAAGGGGGCCCAAGAGACCCAGTACTTC.

V and J are TRBV19 and TRBJ1-1, with D maybe TRBD1 (5 bases). The V end lost 9 bases, the J end lost 11 bases, and 19 bases lay between the germline ends. This CDR3 has 12 residues. CDR1 is LNHDA and CDR2 is SQIVND in the germline V gene (reference sequence). This CDR3 is CASFAGGVGAFF. The CDR3, as DNA: TGTGCCAGCTTCGCGGGGGGGGTAGGCGCTTTCTTT.

The CDR3 here is CASSVTSYGYTF. The CDR3, as DNA: TGTGCCAGCAGTGTTACTAGCTATGGCTACACCTTC. The chain has TRBV6-1 and TRBJ1-2, with D uncertain. The CDR3 totals 12 residues. V lost 4 bases, J lost 4 bases, and 7 bases lay in between. Germline V lookup: CDR1 MNHNS, CDR2 SASEGT.

The genes are TRBV5-4 and TRBJ2-7, with D maybe TRBD1 (6 bases). The V gene's germline CDR1 is SGHNT and CDR2 YYREEE (reference sequence). This CDR3 region has 14 residues. V was trimmed by 2 bases and J by 4 bases, leaving 13 bases between them. CDR3 region: CASSLGGEFYEQYF. CDR3 nucleotides: TGTGCCAGCAGCTTAGGGGGAGAGTTTTACGAGCAGTACTTC.

The chain joins TRBV6-4 to TRBJ2-2; the D gene could be TRBD1 or TRBD2 (5 bases each). This CDR3 comprises 16 residues. Germline V CDR1 and CDR2: MRHNA, SNTAGT. The ends were cut back, 9 bases at V and 5 bases at J, with 22 bases in the middle. The CDR3 here is CASLDRAGRRTGELFF. The CDR3 DNA follows: TGTGCCAGTTTGGACCGCGCAGGGAGAAGAACCGGGGAGCTGTTTTTT.

The chain uses TRBV6-5 and TRBJ2-3; D remains unclear. The CDR3 runs to 13 residues. V lost 8 bases to trimming and J lost 0 bases, with 9 bases between them. Germline V gives CDR1 MNHEY, CDR2 SVGAGI. CDR3 nucleotides: TGTGCCAGCGAACAACCTAGCACAGATACGCAGTATTTT. This sequence encodes CASEQPSTDTQYF.

The chain uses TRBV5-1 and TRBJ2-4; TRBD2 is a possible D gene (5 bases). V was clipped by 0 bases and J by 3 bases, with 16 bases between them. Per germline, CDR1 SGHRS and CDR2 YFSETQ. The CDR3 runs to 17 residues. CDR3 loop: CASSLVGGLEGKNIQYF. Written as DNA, the CDR3 is TGCGCCAGCAGCTTGGTAGGTGGCCTCGAGGGCAAAAACATTCAGTACTTC.

This clone came up once. The chain carries TRBV7-9 and TRBJ2-1; 11 nucleotides match TRBD2. This CDR3 is 15 amino acids long. Trimming took 3 bases from V and 8 from J; bases not matched to a gene: 6. CDR1 is SEHNR and CDR2 is FQNEAQ in the germline V gene (reference sequence). CDR3 sequence reads: CASSFLLAGADEQFF. Here the CDR3 DNA reads TGTGCCAGCAGCTTCCTACTAGCGGGGGCGGATGAGCAGTTCTTC. Supplemented by reference TRBV7-9 and TRBJ2-1, the full variable domain reads DTGVSQNPRHKITKRGQNVTFRCDPISEHNRLYWYRQTLGQGPEFLTYFQNEAQLEKSRLLSDRFSAERPKGSFSTLEIQRTEQGDSAMYLCASSFLLAGADEQFFGPGTRLTVL.

The chain links TRBV6-1 to TRBJ1-1, with D possibly matching TRBD1 (6 bases). This CDR3 is built from 12 residues. The V gene's germline CDR1 is MNHNS and CDR2 SASEGT. V was clipped by 7 bases and J by 7 bases, with 13 bases between them. The CDR3 here is CASKRGQLEAFF. The CDR3, as DNA: TGTGCCAGCAAGAGGGGACAACTTGAAGCTTTCTTT.

V usage is TRBV9 and J usage is TRBJ2-3; TRBD2 agrees at 15 bases. Losses at the gene ends were 3 bases for V and 0 bases for J; bases not matched to a gene: 14. The length of the CDR3 is 21 residues. Germline V gene sequence: CDR1 SGDLS, CDR2 YYNGEE. The CDR3 loop reads CASSERGGLAGGPHSTDTQYF. The DNA for the CDR3 is TGTGCCAGCAGCGAGAGAGGCGGACTAGCGGGAGGGCCCCACAGCACAGATACGCAGTATTTT.

This clone was detected only once. CDR3 region: CASSLWSRGGETQYF. The CDR3 DNA follows: TGTGCCAGCAGTTTATGGAGCCGGGGGGGGGAGACCCAGTACTTC. The gene calls are TRBV27 and TRBJ2-5; 8 nucleotides line up with TRBD2. V shed 1 base and J 5 bases; nucleotides not matched to a gene: 6. Germline-derived CDR1 and CDR2 are MNHEY and SMNVEV (reference sequence). CDR3 length: 15 residues.

The chain employs TRBV4-2 and TRBJ2-3, with TRBD2 as a possible D gene (6 bases). Germline V gene data show CDR1 as LGHNA and CDR2 as YNFKEQ. This CDR3 has 15 amino acids. V lost 1 base and J lost 2, with 10 bases in between. This CDR3 is CASSQGAGFTDTQYF. DNA of the CDR3: TGTGCCAGCAGCCAAGGTGCGGGGTTCACAGATACGCAGTATTTT.

The chain is built from TRBV5-1 and TRBJ2-7; D is unclear. Germline CDR1 and CDR2: SGHRS and YFSETQ. The germline V and J ends were trimmed by 1 base and 0 bases, with 11 bases remaining between them. This CDR3 spans 15 amino acids. CDR3 coding DNA: TGCGCCAGCAGCTTGTGTGGCGGAAGCTCCTACGAGCAGTACTTC. Its protein product is CASSLCGGSSYEQYF.

The rearrangement uses TRBV27 and TRBJ2-7; D remains ambiguous. The CDR3 contains 16 residues. Germline V gene lookup returns CDR1 MNHEY and CDR2 SMNVEV (reference sequence). Trimming shortened V by 6 bases and J by 3 bases, and 21 bases separated the two germline ends. Written as DNA, the CDR3 is TGTGCCAGCAGCCCCAAGGCAGGTCCCATCTACTACGAGCAGTACTTC. It translates to CASSPKAGPIYYEQYF.

The chain is built from TRBV15 and TRBJ2-2; weak D call: TRBD2 (6 bases). CDR1 and CDR2 (germline): LNHNV, YYDKDF (reference sequence). The CDR3 totals 17 residues. V dropped 1 base and J dropped 0 bases, with 12 bases sitting between them. CDR3 residues: CATSRAIRGANTGELFF. The CDR3 DNA reads as TGTGCCACCAGCAGAGCAATTCGCGGGGCGAACACCGGGGAGCTGTTTTTT.

The chain is built from TRBV7-2 and TRBJ2-1; weak D call: TRBD2 (6 bases). This CDR3 contains 18 residues. The V gene lost 6 bases and the J gene lost 0 bases, with 21 bases spanning the gap. Germline assignment: CDR1 SGHTA and CDR2 FQGNSA. CDR3 residues: CASSRRRGSLVSYNEQFF. CDR3 bases: TGTGCCAGCAGTCGGAGGAGGGGAAGCCTAGTCTCCTACAATGAGCAGTTCTTC.